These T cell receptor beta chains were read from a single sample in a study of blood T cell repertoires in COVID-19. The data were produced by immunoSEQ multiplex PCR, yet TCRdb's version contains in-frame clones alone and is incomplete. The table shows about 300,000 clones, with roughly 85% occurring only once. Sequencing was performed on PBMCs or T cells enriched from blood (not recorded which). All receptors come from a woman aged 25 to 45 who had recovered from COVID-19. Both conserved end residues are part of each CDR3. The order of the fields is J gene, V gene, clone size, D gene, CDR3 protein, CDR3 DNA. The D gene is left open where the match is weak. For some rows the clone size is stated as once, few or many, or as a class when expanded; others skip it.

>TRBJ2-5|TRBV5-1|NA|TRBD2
CASSLSTSGGAETQYF
TGCGCCAGCAGCTTATCGACTAGCGGGGGGGCGGAGACCCAGTACTTC
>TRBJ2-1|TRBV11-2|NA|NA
CASSRGSNEQFF
TGTGCCAGCAGCCGGGGGTCCAATGAGCAGTTCTTC
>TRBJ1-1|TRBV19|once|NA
CASSIWEVNTEAFF
TGTGCCAGTAGTATCTGGGAGGTGAACACTGAAGCTTTCTTT
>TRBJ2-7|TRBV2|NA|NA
CASSEHEQYF
TGTGCCAGCAGTGAACATGAGCAGTACTTC
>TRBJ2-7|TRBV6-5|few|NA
CASRNRELLLEQYF
TGTGCCAGCAGGAACAGGGAGCTTCTCCTCGAGCAGTACTTC
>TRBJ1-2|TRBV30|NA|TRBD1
CAWSRGTGIVYGYTF
TGTGCCTGGAGTCGCGGGACAGGAATAGTCTATGGCTACACCTTC
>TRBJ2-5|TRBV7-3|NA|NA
CASSFSPRAGETQYF
TGTGCCAGCAGCTTTTCCCCCCGGGCGGGGGAGACCCAGTACTTC
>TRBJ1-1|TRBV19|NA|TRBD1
CASSSFTGTGLMNTEAFF
TGTGCCAGTAGTTCCTTCACCGGGACAGGGTTAATGAACACTGAAGCTTTCTTT
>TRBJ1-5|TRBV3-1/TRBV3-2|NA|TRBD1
CASSQGGQGQGQPQHF
TGTGCCAGCAGCCAAGGCGGACAGGGGCAGGGTCAGCCCCAGCATTTT
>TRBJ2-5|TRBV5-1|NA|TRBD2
CASRRVAGANVETQYF
TGCGCCAGCAGAAGGGTAGCGGGGGCAAATGTAGAGACCCAGTACTTC
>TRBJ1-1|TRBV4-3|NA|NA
CASSQERVGHRGTEAFF
TGCGCCAGCAGCCAAGAACGTGTTGGCCACCGGGGCACTGAAGCTTTCTTT
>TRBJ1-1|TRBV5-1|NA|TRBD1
CASSPGQGSTEAFF
TGCGCCAGCAGCCCAGGACAGGGTTCCACTGAAGCTTTCTTT
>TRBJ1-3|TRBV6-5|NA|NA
CASGQFLSGNTIYF
TGTGCCAGCGGACAGTTCCTCTCTGGAAACACCATATATTTT
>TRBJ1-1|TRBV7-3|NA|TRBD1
CASSPTGGGEAFF
TGTGCCAGCAGCCCGACAGGGGGAGGTGAAGCTTTCTTT
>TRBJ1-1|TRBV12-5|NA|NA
CASGQGQLNTEAFF
TGTGCTAGTGGTCAAGGACAGCTGAACACTGAAGCTTTCTTT
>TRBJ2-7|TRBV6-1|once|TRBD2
CASSGSSGRSSYEQYF
TGTGCCAGCAGTGGTTCTAGCGGTAGGAGCTCCTACGAGCAGTACTTC
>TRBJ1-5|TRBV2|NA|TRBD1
CASRPDRGLVQPQHF
TGTGCCAGCAGGCCCGACAGGGGTCTAGTACAGCCCCAGCATTTT
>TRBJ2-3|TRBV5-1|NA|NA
CASSLDEGDTDTQYF
TGCGCCAGCAGCTTGGATGAGGGGGACACAGATACGCAGTATTTT
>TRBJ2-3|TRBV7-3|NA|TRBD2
CASSLLAGRTDTQYF
TGTGCCAGCAGCTTACTAGCGGGGCGCACAGATACGCAGTATTTT
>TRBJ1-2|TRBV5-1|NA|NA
CASSQYGQGALYGYTF
TGCGCCAGCAGCCAATACGGACAAGGGGCTTTATATGGCTACACCTTC
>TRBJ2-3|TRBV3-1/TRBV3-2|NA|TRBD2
CASSQPVGLAGADTQYF
TGTGCCAGCAGCCAACCGGTTGGACTAGCGGGGGCAGATACGCAGTATTTT
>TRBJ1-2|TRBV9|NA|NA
CASSSMKGIVGGDSGYTF
TGTGCCAGCAGCTCTATGAAGGGGATCGTGGGAGGGGACTCCGGCTACACCTTC
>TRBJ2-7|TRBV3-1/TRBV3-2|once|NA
CASSQDTTYEQYF
TGTGCCAGCAGCCAAGACACAACCTACGAGCAGTACTTC
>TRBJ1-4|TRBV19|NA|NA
CASSVPLGGGEKLFF
TGTGCCAGTAGTGTTCCGCTTGGGGGCGGCGAAAAACTGTTTTTT
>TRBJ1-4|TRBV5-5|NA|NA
CASRRRGQINEKLFF
TGTGCCAGCAGGAGAAGAGGACAGATAAATGAAAAACTGTTTTTT
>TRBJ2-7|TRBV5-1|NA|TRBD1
CASSKDRGPYEQYF
TGCGCCAGCAGTAAGGACAGGGGCCCCTACGAGCAGTACTTC
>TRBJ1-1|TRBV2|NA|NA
CASSEIHRNTEAFF
TGTGCCAGCAGTGAAATACATCGGAACACTGAAGCTTTCTTT
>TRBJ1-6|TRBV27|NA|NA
CASSHRGSGNSPLHF
TGTGCCAGCAGCCATCGGGGGTCGGGTAATTCACCCCTCCACTTT
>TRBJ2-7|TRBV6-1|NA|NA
CASSELKESYEQYF
TGTGCCAGCAGTGAATTAAAGGAGTCCTACGAGCAGTACTTC
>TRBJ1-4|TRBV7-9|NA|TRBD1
CASSLGQGGEKLFF
TGTGCCAGCAGCTTGGGTCAGGGGGGTGAAAAACTGTTTTTT
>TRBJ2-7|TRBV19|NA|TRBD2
CASSIATSGDSSYEQYF
TGTGCCAGTAGTATAGCCACTAGCGGGGACAGCTCCTACGAGCAGTACTTC
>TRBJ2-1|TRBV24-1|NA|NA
CATAVGGGNEQFF
TGTGCCACGGCGGTGGGGGGAGGCAATGAGCAGTTCTTC
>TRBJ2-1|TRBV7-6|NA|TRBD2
CASSQNSGGSSYNEQFF
TGTGCCAGCAGCCAAAATAGCGGGGGAAGCTCCTACAATGAGCAGTTCTTC
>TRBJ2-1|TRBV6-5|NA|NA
CASTLTTGNNEQFF
TGTGCCAGCACCCTTACGACAGGAAACAATGAGCAGTTCTTC
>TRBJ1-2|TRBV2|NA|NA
CASRSDSNYGYTF
TGTGCCAGCAGATCGGACAGTAACTATGGCTACACCTTC
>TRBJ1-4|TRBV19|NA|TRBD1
CASSIGGQINEKLFF
TGTGCCAGTAGTATAGGGGGACAGATTAATGAAAAACTGTTTTTT
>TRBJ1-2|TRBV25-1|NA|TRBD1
CASSESGTVNYGYTF
TGTGCCAGCAGTGAATCGGGGACAGTTAACTATGGCTACACCTTC
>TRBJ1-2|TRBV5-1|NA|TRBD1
CASSLDGGQGNYGYTF
TGCGCCAGCAGCTTGGATGGGGGACAGGGGAACTATGGCTACACCTTC
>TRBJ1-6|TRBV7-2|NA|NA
CASSGHLKPPLHF
TGTGCCAGCAGCGGACACCTGAAACCACCCCTCCACTTT
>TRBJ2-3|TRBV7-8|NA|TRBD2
CASSLALVGRGTDTQYF
TGTGCCAGCAGCTTAGCGTTGGTCGGGAGGGGAACAGATACGCAGTATTTT
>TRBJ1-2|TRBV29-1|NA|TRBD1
CSVVTGQGAQRTHCYTF
TGCAGCGTTGTAACGGGACAGGGGGCGCAAAGGACCCATTGCTACACCTTC
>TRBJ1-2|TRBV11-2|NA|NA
CASSRGGGYTF
TGTGCCAGCAGCCGGGGGGGAGGCTACACCTTC
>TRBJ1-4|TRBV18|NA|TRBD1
CASSEHTGAGEKLFF
TGTGCCAGCTCAGAGCATACAGGGGCGGGTGAAAAACTGTTTTTT
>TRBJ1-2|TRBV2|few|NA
CASCNTGYGYTF
TGTGCCAGCTGCAATACGGGCTATGGCTACACCTTC
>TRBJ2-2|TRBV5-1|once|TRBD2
CASSLAGTSFGTGELFF
TGCGCCAGCAGCTTGGCCGGGACTAGCTTCGGCACCGGGGAGCTGTTTTTT